Listed here are 8 T cell receptor beta chains from one sample, sequenced in a study of CD4 and CD8 cells across lung adenocarcinoma regions. TCRdb processed the PCR reads anew with MiXCR; each CDR3 protein has one entry. Here the sample spans around 20,000 distinct CDR3 sequences, 46% being singletons. Input material: CD4+ T cells from the margin of a lung tumor. The source is a male donor with lung adenocarcinoma. The CD4 and CD8 labels of this study may be unreliable.

This clonotype was seen many times. This chain uses TRBV3-1 with TRBJ2-5; D remains unclear. This CDR3 contains 14 residues. Germline-derived CDR1 and CDR2 are LGHDT and YNNKEL (reference sequence). Trimming cost V 2 bases and J 7 bases, with 14 bases left between them. The CDR3: CASSQRLGEATQYF. The CDR3 bases are TGTGCCAGCAGCCAACGACTTGGGGAAGCGACCCAGTACTTC.

This chain connects TRBV6-5 to TRBJ2-3, with D possibly TRBD1 on 6 matching bases. The germline V gene encodes CDR1 MNHEY and CDR2 SVGAGI. Trimming removed 4 bases at V and 11 bases at J, with 22 bases between. The CDR3 is 15 residues long. The CDR3 reads CASSSRQVGKDMQYF. For the CDR3, the DNA is TGTGCCAGCAGTTCGAGACAGGTCGGTAAAGACATGCAGTATTTT.

This clonotype has just a few counts. CDR3 in amino acids: CASSARTGGTNIQYF. The CDR3 DNA reads as TGTGCCAGCAGTGCCCGGACAGGGGGCACGAACATTCAGTACTTC. The gene calls are TRBV6-1 and TRBJ2-4; 11 nucleotides align to TRBD1. CDR1 is MNHNS and CDR2 is SASEGT in the germline V gene. V was clipped by 4 bases and J by 7 bases; unmatched bases: 6. The CDR3 runs 15 residues.

This clonotype came up a few times. V and J are TRBV10-1 and TRBJ2-1; TRBD1 aligns across 11 bases. The CDR3 is 16 residues long. Trimming at V came to 3 bases and at J to 7 bases, leaving 8 bases not matched to a gene. Germline V gene data show CDR1 as WNHNN and CDR2 as SYGVQD (reference sequence). The CDR3 DNA reads TGCGCCAGCAGTGACCTCGGGACAGGGGGTTGGAATGAGCAGTTCTTC. This encodes CASSDLGTGGWNEQFF.

This clonotype occurred a few times. The chain has TRBV15 and TRBJ2-4; 9 nucleotides match TRBD2. Germline lookup yields CDR1 LNHNV and CDR2 YYDKDF (reference sequence). J was trimmed by 2 bases and V by 2 bases; bases with no gene match: 4. The CDR3 is made up of 16 amino acids. The CDR3 sequence is CATSRRTSVSKNIQYF. The CDR3 coding sequence is TGTGCCACCAGCAGAAGGACTAGCGTTTCCAAAAACATTCAGTACTTC.

V is TRBV28 and J is TRBJ2-5; possibly TRBD2 for D (5 bases). The CDR3 runs to 15 residues. Germline CDR1 is MDHEN and CDR2 is SYDVKM. The V end lost 9 bases, the J end lost 4 bases, and 21 bases lay between the germline ends. The CDR3 spells CARGFVSGDPETQYF. CDR3 DNA: TGTGCCAGGGGTTTCGTGAGCGGTGACCCAGAGACCCAGTACTTC.

The V and J genes are TRBV6-1 and TRBJ1-2; possible D gene TRBD1, 6 bases. Trimming shortened V by 9 bases and J by 5 bases, and 25 bases separated the two germline ends. Germline V gene sequence: CDR1 MNHNS, CDR2 SASEGT. The CDR3 contains 16 residues. The CDR3 DNA is TGTGCCAGGGGGGGGGGGGGGGGGGGGGCCTCATATGGCTACACCTTC. Amino acid sequence: CARGGGGGGASYGYTF.

The rearrangement links TRBV27 to TRBJ2-1, with TRBD2 as a possible D gene (5 bases). Germline CDR1 MNHEY, CDR2 SMNVEV (reference sequence). Trimming cost V 5 bases and J 13 bases, with 18 bases left between them. This CDR3 has 13 residues. In DNA, the CDR3 is TGTGCCAGCAGTGGATTTGGGAGAGAGACCCAGTTCTTC. Protein sequence: CASSGFGRETQFF.